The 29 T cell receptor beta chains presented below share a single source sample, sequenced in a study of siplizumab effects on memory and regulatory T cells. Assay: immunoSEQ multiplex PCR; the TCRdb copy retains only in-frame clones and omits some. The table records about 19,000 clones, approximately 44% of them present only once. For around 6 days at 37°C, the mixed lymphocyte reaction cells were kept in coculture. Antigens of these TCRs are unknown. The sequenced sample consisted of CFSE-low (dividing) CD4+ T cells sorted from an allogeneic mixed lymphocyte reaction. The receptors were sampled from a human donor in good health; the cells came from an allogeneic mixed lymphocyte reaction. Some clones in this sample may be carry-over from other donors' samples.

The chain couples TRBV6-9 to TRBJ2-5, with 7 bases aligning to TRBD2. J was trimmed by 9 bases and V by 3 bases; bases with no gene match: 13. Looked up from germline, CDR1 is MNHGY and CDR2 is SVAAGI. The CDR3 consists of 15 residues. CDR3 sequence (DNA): TGTGCCAGCAGTTACAGGGAGGGCAGAGGATGGGCCCAGTACTTC. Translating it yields CASSYREGRGWAQYF.

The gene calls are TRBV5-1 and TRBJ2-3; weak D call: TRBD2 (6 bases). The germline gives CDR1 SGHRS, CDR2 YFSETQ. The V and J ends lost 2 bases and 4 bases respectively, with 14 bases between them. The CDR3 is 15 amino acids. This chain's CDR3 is CASSFLGGGADTQYF. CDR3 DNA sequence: TGCGCCAGCAGCTTTTTGGGTGGAGGGGCAGATACGCAGTATTTT.

In DNA form, the CDR3 reads TGTGCCAGCAGTCCCTTAGTCCGGTTCGAGCAGTACTTC. This translates into CASSPLVRFEQYF. The chain employs TRBV27 and TRBJ2-7; no clear D gene. CDR1 is MNHEY, CDR2 SMNVEV, per germline (reference sequence). This CDR3 region has 13 residues. V gave up 5 bases and J gave up 6 bases, with 14 bases separating them.

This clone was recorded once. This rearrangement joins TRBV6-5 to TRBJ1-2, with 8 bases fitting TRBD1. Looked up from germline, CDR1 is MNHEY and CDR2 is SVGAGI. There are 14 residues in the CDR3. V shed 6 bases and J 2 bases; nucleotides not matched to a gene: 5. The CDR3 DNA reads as TGTGCCAGCAGGCCTGGACAGGGAAACTATGGCTACACCTTC. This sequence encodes CASRPGQGNYGYTF.

CDR3 residues: CASSVHIDSSYEQYF. The CDR3, as DNA: TGTGCCAGCAGTGTTCACATAGACAGCAGCTACGAGCAGTACTTC. The rearrangement links TRBV6-1 to TRBJ2-7; TRBD1 is a possible D gene (5 bases). V lost 4 bases and J lost 3, with 16 bases in between. Germline-derived CDR1 and CDR2 are MNHNS and SASEGT. This CDR3 spans 15 amino acids.

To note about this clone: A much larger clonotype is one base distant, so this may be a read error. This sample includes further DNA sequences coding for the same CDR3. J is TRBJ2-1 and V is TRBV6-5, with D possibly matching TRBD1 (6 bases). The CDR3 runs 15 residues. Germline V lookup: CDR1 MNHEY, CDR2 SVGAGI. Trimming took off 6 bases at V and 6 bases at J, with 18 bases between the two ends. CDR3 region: CASRRGQGPSNEQFF. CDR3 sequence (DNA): TGTGCCAGCAGAAGGGGACAAGGCCCTAGCAATGAGCAGTTCTTC.

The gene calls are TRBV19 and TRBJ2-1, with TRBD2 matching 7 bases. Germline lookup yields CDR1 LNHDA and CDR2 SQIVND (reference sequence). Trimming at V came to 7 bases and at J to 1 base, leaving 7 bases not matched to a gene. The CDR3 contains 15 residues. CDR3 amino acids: CASTLVGGSYNEQFF. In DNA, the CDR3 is TGTGCCAGTACCCTAGTGGGGGGGTCCTACAATGAGCAGTTCTTC.

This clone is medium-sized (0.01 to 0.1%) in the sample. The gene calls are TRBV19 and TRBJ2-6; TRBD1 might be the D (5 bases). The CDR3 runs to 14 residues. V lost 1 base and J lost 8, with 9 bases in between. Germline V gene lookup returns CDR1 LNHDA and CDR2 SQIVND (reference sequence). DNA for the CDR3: TGTGCCAGTAGTATAGGCGACAGTACCAACGTCCTGACTTTC. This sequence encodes CASSIGDSTNVLTF.

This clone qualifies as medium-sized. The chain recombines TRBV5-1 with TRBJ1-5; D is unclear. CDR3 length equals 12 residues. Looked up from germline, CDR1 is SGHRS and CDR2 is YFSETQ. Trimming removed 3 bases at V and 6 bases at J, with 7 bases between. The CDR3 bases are TGCGCCAGCAGCTCCCACCCTCAGCCCCAGCATTTT. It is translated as CASSSHPQPQHF.

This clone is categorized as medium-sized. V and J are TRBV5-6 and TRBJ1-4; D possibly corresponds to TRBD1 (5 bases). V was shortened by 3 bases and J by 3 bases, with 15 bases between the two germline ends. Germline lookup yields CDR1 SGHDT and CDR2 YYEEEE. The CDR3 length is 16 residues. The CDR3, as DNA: TGTGCCAGCAGCTCGGCATGGGGCAGCGCTAATGAAAAACTGTTTTTT. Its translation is CASSSAWGSANEKLFF.

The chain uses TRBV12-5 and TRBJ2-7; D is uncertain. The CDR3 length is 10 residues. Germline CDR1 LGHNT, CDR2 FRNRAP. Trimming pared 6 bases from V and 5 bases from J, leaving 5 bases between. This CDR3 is CASGLNEQYF. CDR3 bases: TGTGCTAGTGGGCTAAACGAGCAGTACTTC.

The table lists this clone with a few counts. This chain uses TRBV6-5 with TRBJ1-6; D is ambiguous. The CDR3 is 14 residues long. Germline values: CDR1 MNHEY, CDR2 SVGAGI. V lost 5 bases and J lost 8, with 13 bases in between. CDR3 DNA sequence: TGTGCCAGCAGTCGCCCCGCCGGTTATTCACCCCTCCACTTT. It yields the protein CASSRPAGYSPLHF.

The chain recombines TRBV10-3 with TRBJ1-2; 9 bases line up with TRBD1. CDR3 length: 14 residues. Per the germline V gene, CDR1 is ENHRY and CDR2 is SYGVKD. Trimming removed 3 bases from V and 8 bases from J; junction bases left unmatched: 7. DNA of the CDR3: TGTGCCATCAGTGATACCGGGACAGGGAAAGGCTACACCTTC. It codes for CAISDTGTGKGYTF.

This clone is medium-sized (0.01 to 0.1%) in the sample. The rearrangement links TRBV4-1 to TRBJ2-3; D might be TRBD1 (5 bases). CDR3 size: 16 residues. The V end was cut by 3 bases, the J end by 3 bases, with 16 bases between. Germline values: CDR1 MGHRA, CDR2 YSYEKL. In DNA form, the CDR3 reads TGCGCCAGCAGCCACGACAGTAACCCACGTACAGATACGCAGTATTTT. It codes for CASSHDSNPRTDTQYF.

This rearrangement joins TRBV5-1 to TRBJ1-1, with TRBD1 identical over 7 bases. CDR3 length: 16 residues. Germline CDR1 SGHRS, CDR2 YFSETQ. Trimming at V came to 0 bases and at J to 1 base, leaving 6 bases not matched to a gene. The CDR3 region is CASSLENRGGNTEAFF. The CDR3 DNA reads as TGCGCCAGCAGCTTGGAGAACAGGGGCGGGAACACTGAAGCTTTCTTT. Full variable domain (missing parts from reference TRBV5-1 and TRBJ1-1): KAGVTQTPRYLIKTRGQQVTLSCSPISGHRSVSWYQQTPGQGLQFLFEYFSETQRNKGNFPGRFSGRQFSNSRSEMNVSTLELGDSALYLCASSLENRGGNTEAFFGQGTRLTVV.

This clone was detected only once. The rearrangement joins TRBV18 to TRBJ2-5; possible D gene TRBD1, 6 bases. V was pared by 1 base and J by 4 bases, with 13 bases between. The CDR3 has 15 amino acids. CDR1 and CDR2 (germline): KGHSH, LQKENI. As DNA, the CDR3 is TGTGCCAGCTCACCACGGGCAGGGGTACGAGAGACCCAGTACTTC. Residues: CASSPRAGVRETQYF.

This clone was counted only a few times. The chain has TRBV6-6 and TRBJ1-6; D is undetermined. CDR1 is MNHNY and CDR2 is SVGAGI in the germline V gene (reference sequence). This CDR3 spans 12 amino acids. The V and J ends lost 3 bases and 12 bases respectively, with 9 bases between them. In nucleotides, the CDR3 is TGTGCCAGCAGTTATGGTATGGTACCCCTCCACTTT. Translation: CASSYGMVPLHF.

The chain's CDR3 is CASSQDLQARTTTYEQYF. As DNA, the CDR3 is TGTGCCAGCAGCCAAGATCTCCAAGCCAGAACCACGACCTACGAGCAGTACTTC. J is TRBJ2-7 and V is TRBV4-2; no clear D. Per germline, CDR1 LGHNA and CDR2 YNFKEQ. The CDR3 has 18 residues. V was pared by 0 bases and J by 2 bases, with 20 bases between.

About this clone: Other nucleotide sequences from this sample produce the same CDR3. The DNA of the CDR3 is TGTGCCAGCAGCGTATTGGGACTAGCGGGCACCGGGGAGCTGTTTTTT. Its translation: CASSVLGLAGTGELFF. This sequence joins TRBV9 and TRBJ2-2, with 12 nucleotides matching TRBD2. Germline CDR1 SGDLS, CDR2 YYNGEE. This CDR3 is built from 16 residues. V trimming: 1 base; J trimming: 4 bases; junction bases outside the gene matches: 2.

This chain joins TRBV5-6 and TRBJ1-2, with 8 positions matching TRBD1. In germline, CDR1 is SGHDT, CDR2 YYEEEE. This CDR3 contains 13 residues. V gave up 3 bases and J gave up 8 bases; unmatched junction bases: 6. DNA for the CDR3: TGTGCCAGCAGCTCTACAGGGGGACAAGGCTACACCTTC. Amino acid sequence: CASSSTGGQGYTF.

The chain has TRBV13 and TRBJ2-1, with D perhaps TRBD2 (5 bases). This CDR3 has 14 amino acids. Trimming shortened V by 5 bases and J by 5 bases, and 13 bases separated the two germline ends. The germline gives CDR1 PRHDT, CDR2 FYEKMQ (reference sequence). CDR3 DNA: TGTGCCAGCAGCCCACTAGAAAGGAACAATGAGCAGTTCTTC. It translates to CASSPLERNNEQFF.

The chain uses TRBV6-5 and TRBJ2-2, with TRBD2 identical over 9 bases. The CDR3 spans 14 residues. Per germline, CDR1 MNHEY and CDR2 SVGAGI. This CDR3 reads CASRGLANTGELFF. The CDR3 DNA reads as TGTGCTTCCCGGGGACTAGCTAACACCGGGGAGCTGTTTTTT.

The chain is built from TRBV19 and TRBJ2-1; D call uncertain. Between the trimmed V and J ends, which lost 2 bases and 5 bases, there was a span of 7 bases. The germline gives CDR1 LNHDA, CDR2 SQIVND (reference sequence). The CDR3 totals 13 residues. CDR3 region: CASSIWSDNEQFF. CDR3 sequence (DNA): TGTGCCAGTAGTATATGGTCTGACAATGAGCAGTTCTTC.

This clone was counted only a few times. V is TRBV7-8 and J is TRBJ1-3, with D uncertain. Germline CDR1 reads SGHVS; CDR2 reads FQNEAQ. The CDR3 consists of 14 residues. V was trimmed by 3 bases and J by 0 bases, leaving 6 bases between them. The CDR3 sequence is CASSFSDSGNTIYF. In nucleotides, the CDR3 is TGTGCCAGCAGCTTTAGTGACTCTGGAAACACCATATATTTT.

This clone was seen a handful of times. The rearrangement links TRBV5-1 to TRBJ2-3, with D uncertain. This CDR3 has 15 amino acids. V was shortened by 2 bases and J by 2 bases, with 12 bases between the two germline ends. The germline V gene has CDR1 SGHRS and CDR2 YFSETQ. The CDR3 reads CASSFLGSYTDTQYF. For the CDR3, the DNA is TGCGCCAGCAGCTTTCTAGGCTCCTACACAGATACGCAGTATTTT.

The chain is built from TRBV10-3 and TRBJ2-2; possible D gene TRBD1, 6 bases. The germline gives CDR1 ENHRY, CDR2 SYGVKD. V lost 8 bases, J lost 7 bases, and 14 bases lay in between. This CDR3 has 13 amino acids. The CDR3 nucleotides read TGTGCCATCGGTCCGGGACAAGGCGGGGAGCTGTTTTTT. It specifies CAIGPGQGGELFF.

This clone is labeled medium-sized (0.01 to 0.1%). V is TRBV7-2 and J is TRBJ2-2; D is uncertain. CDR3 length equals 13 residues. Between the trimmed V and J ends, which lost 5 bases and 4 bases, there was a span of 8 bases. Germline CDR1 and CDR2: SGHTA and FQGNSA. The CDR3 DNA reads TGTGCCAGCAGCACATATCGCACCGGGGAGCTGTTTTTT. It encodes CASSTYRTGELFF. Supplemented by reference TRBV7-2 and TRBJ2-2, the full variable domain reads GAGVSQSPSNKVTEKGKDVELRCDPISGHTALYWYRQSLGQGLEFLIYFQGNSAPDKSGLPSDRFSAERTGGSVSTLTIQRTQQEDSAVYLCASSTYRTGELFFGEGSRLTVL.

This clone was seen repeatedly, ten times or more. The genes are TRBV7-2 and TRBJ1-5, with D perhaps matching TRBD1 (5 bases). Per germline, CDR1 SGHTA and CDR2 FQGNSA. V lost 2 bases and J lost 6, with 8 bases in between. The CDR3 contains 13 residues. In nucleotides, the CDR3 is TGTGCCAGCAGCTTAAAGGGGTCTCAGCCCCAGCATTTT. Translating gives CASSLKGSQPQHF.

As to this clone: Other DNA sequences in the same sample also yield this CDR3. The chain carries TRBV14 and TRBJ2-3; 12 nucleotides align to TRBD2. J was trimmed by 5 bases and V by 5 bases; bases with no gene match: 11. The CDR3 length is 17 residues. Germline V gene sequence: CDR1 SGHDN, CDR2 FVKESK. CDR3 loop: CASSVTSSGRARDTQYF. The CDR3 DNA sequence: TGTGCCAGCAGCGTTACGTCTAGCGGGAGGGCTAGAGATACGCAGTATTTT.